This TCR beta chain was recovered during a study of post-analysis software for immune sequencing data. Study-level background: Multiple sclerosis in the patients followed relapsing-remitting, secondary progressive and progressive-relapsing courses.

Each TCR beta cDNA library carried unique molecular identifiers. T cells, roughly 0.9 to 11 million of them, yielded around 460,000 cDNA molecules. In TCRdb, the PCR reads were re-called with MiXCR into one record per CDR3 protein. The table has about 770,000 distinct CDR3 sequences, 46% seen once. General observations from the study: A handful of TRBV segments were significantly more frequent in patients than in controls. TRBV5-6, TRBV5-1 and TRBV20-1 were among these segments. Normalized Chao1 diversity was significantly lower in multiple sclerosis patients than in controls.

Trimming removed 4 bases from V and 3 bases from J; junction bases left unmatched: 8. CDR1 and CDR2 (germline): SGHDT, YYEEEE. The CDR3 is 16 amino acids. Turning to this clonotype: Its target is not known.

V gene TRBV5-6 combines with J gene TRBJ2-3; 10 bases match TRBD1. The sample was blood. This TCR was sampled from a girl aged 5 to 17 with multiple sclerosis. CDR3 DNA: TGTGCCAGCAGCGTCGACAGGGGGCTCTGGACAGATACGCAGTATTTT. It is translated as CASSVDRGLWTDTQYF.